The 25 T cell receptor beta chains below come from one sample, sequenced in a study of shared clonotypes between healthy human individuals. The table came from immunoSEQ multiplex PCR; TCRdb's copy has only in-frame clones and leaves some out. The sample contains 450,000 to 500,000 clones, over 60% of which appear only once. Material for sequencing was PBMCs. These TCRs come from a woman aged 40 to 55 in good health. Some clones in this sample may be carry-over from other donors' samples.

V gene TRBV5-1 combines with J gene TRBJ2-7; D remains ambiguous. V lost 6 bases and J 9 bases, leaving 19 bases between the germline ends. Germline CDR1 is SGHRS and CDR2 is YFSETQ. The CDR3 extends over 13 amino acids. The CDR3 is CASNDLIRDLQYF. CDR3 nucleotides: TGCGCCAGCAACGACCTGATCAGAGACCTGCAGTACTTC.

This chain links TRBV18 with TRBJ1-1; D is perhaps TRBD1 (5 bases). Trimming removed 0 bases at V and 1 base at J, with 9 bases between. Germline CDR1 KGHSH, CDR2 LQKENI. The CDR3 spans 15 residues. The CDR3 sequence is CASSPPGERNTEAFF. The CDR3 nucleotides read TGTGCCAGCTCACCACCAGGGGAGAGGAACACTGAAGCTTTCTTT. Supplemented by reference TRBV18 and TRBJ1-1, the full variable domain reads NAGVMQNPRHLVRRRGQEARLRCSPMKGHSHVYWYRQLPEEGLKFMVYLQKENIIDESGMPKERFSAEFPKEGPSILRIQQVVRGDSAAYFCASSPPGERNTEAFFGQGTRLTVV.

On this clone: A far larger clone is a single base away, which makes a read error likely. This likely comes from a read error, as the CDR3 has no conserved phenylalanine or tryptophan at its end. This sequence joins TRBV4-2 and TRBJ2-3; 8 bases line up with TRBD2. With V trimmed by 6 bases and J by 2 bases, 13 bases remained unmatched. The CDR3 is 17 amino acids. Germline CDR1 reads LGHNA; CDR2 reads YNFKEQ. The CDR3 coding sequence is TGTGCCAGCAGTCGAGCCCTTAGCGGGATAAACACAGATACGCAGTATCTT. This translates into CASSRALSGINTDTQYL.

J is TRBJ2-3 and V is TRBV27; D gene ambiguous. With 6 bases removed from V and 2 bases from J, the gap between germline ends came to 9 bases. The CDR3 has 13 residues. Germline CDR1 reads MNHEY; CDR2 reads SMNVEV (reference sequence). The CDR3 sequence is CASSQSYTDTQYF. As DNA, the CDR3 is TGTGCCAGCAGCCAGAGTTACACAGATACGCAGTATTTT.

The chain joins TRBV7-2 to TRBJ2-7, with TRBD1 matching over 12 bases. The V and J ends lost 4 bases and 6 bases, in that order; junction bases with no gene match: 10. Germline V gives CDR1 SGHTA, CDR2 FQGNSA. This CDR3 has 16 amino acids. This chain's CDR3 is CASSSRRGTGGSEQYF. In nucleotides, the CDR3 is TGTGCCAGCAGCTCTAGGCGGGGGACAGGGGGCAGCGAGCAGTACTTC.

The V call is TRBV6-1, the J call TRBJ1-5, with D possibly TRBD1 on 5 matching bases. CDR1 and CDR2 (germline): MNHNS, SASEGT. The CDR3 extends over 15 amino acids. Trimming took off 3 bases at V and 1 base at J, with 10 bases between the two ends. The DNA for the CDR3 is TGTGCCAGCAGTGACATCGGGGCGAGCAATCAGCCCCAGCATTTT. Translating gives CASSDIGASNQPQHF.

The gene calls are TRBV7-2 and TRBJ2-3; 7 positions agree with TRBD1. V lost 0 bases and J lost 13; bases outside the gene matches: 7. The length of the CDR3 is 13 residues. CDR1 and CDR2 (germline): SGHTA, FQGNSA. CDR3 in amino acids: CASSLAGGPMKYF. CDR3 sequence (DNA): TGTGCCAGCAGCTTAGCAGGGGGCCCTATGAAGTATTTT.

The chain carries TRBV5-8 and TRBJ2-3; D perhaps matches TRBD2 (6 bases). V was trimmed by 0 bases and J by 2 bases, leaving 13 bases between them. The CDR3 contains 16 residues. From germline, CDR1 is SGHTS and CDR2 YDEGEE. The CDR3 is CASSLVAGYPTDTQYF. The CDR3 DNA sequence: TGTGCCAGCAGCTTGGTTGCGGGGTACCCCACAGATACGCAGTATTTT.

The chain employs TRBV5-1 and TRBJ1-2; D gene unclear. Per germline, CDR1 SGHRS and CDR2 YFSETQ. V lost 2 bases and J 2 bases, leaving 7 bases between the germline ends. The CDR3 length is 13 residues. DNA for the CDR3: TGCGCCAGCAGCTTTGGGAAGAACTATGGCTACACCTTC. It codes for CASSFGKNYGYTF.

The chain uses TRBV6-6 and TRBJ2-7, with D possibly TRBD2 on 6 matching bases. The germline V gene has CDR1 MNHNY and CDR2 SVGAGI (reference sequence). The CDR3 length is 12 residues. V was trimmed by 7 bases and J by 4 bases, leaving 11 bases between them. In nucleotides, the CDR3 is TGTGCCAGCACAAAGGGGAGGTACGAGCAGTACTTC. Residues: CASTKGRYEQYF.

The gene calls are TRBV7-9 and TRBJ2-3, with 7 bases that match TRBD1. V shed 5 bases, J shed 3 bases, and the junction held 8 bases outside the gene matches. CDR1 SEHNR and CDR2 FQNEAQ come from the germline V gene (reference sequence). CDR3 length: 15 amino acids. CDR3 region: CASSRPGTDTDTQYF. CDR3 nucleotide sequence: TGTGCCAGCAGCCGGCCCGGGACAGATACAGATACGCAGTATTTT.

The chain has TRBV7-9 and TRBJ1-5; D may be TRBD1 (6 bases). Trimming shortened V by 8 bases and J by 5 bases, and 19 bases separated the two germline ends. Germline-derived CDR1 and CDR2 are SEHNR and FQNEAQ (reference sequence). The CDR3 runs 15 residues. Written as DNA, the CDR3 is TGTGCCAGCTCCGGACCCGGGGGCGGAGATCAGCCCCAGCATTTT. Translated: CASSGPGGGDQPQHF.

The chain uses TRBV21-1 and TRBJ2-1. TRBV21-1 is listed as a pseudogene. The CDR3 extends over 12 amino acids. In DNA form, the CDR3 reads TGTGCCAGCAGCAAAGACCCGAATGAGCAGTTCTTC. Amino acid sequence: CASSKDPNEQFF.

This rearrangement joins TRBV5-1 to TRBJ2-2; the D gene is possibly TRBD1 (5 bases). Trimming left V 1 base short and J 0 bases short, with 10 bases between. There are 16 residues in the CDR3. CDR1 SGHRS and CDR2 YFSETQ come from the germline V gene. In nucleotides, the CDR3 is TGCGCCAGCAGCTTGTGGGGCGACGCGAACACCGGGGAGCTGTTTTTT. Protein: CASSLWGDANTGELFF.

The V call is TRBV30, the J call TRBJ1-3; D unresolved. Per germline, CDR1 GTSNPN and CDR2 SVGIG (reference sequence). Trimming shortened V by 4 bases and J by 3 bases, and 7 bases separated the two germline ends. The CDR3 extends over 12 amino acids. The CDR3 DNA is TGTGCCTGGAAAAAATATGGAAACACCATATATTTT. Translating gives CAWKKYGNTIYF.

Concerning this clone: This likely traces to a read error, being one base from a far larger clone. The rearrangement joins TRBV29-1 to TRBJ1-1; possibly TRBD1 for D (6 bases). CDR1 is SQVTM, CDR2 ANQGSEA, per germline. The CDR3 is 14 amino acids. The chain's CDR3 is CGVKGGARVTEAFF. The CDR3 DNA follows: TGCGGCGTCAAAGGGGGTGCTAGAGTCACTGAAGCTTTCTTT.

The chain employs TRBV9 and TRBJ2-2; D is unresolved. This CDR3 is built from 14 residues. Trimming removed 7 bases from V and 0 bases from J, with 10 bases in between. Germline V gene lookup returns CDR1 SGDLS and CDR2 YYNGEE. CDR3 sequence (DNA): TGTGCCAGCGAAACGATTTCGAACACCGGGGAGCTGTTTTTT. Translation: CASETISNTGELFF.

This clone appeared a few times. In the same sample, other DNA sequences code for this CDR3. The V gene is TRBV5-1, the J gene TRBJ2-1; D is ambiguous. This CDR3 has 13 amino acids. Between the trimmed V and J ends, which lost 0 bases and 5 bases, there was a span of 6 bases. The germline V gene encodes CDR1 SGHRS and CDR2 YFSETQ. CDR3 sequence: CASSLALNNEQFF. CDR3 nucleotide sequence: TGCGCCAGCAGCTTGGCCCTGAACAATGAGCAGTTCTTC.

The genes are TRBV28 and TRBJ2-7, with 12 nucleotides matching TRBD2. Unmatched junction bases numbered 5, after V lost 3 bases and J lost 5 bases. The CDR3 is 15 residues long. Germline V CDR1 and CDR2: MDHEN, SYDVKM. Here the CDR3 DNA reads TGTGCCAGCAGTTTCGGACTAGCGGGGAAGGACGAGCAGTACTTC. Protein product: CASSFGLAGKDEQYF.

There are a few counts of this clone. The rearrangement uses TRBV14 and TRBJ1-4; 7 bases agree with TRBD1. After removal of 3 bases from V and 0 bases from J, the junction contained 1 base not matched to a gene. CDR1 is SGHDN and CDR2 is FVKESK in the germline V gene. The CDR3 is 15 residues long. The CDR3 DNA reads TGTGCCAGCAGCCAGGGACAGTCAACTAATGAAAAACTGTTTTTT. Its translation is CASSQGQSTNEKLFF.

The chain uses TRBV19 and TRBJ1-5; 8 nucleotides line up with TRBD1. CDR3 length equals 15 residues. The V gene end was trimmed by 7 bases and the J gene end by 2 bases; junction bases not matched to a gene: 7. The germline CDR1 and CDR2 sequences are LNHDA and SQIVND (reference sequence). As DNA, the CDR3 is TGTGCCAGTACTACCGACAGGGGCGGCAATCAGCCCCAGCATTTT. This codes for CASTTDRGGNQPQHF.

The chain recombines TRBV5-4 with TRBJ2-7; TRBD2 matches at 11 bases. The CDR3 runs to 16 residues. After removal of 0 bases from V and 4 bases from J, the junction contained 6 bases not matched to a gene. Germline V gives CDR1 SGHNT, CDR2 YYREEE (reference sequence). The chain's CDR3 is CASSLGIAGGIYEQYF. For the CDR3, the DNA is TGTGCCAGCAGCTTGGGGATAGCGGGAGGGATTTACGAGCAGTACTTC.

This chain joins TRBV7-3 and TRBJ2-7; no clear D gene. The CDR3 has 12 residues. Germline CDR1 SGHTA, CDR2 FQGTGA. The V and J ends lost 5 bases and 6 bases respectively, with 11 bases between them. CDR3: CASSPAGREQYF. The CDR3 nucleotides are TGTGCCAGCAGCCCCGCCGGACGCGAGCAGTACTTC.

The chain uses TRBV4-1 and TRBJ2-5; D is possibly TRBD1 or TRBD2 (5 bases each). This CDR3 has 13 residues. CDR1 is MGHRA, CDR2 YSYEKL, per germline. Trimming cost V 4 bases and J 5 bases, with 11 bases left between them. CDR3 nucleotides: TGCGCCAGCAGCCGAGGGACGGGGGAGACCCAGTACTTC. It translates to CASSRGTGETQYF.

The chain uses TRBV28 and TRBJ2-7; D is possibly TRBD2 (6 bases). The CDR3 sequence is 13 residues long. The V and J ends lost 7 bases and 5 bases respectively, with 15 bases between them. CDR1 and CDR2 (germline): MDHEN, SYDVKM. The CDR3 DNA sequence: TGTGCCAGCACCCGGCGGGGCTACCACGAGCAGTACTTC. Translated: CASTRRGYHEQYF.